These T cell receptor beta chains were read from a single sample in a study of human T cells and chemical hapten exposure. TCRdb reprocessed the RACE reads with MiXCR, giving one entry per CDR3 protein. The data contain around 380,000 distinct CDR3 sequences, 4.8% of them singletons. Sample: whole blood, taken in connection with sensitization to the hapten diphenylcyclopropenone (DPC). These receptors were collected from a woman aged 45 to 65 with alopecia areata. Some clones in this sample may be carry-over from other donors' samples. The CDR3 runs from the conserved cysteine through the conserved F or W. Fields, in order: V gene, D gene, J gene, clone size, CDR3 length, CDR3 DNA, CDR3 protein. A D gene is named only where the DNA matches it firmly. Size values are once, few and many counts, or a class for expanded clones, and some rows have none.

TRBV5-6	NA	TRBJ1-1	NA	14	TGTGCCAGCAGCTTGGACAGTGCACGCGCTGAAGCTTTCTTT	CASSLDSARAEAFF
TRBV2	NA	TRBJ1-4	NA	13	TGTGCCAGCAGCCGGGGCCTGGGTGAAAAACTGTTTTTT	CASSRGLGEKLFF
TRBV24-1	NA	TRBJ2-1	many	16	TGTGCCACCAGTGATTTCCGGAAAAACGCCTACAATGAGCAGTTCTTC	CATSDFRKNAYNEQFF
TRBV12-3/TRBV12-4	TRBD1	TRBJ1-4	NA	19	TGTGCCAGCAGCCCCCTGTTGGGCAGGGGGCAGGAATCTAATGAAAAACTGTTTTTT	CASSPLLGRGQESNEKLFF
TRBV29-1	TRBD2	TRBJ2-3	NA	15	TGCAGCGTTGAAATACTAGCGGGGGTCACAGATACGCAGTATTTT	CSVEILAGVTDTQYF
TRBV7-2	TRBD1	TRBJ2-1	NA	15	TGTGCCAGCAGCCCAGAAATACAGGGGAACAATGAGCAGTTCTTC	CASSPEIQGNNEQFF
TRBV29-1	NA	TRBJ1-1	many	15	TGCAGCGTTGGTATCCGGCCAGGGCTGAACACTGAAGCTTTCTTT	CSVGIRPGLNTEAFF
TRBV27	NA	TRBJ2-4	many	15	TGTGCCAGAGGGAGAACAGATAGAGCCAAAAACATTCAGTACTTC	CARGRTDRAKNIQYF
TRBV5-1	NA	TRBJ2-7	NA	16	TGCGCCAGCAGCTTGGGAGCCCGACTAGGCGGCTACGAGCAGTACTTC	CASSLGARLGGYEQYF
TRBV20-1	NA	TRBJ1-5	NA	15	TGCAGTGCCGCCTTGGGGTCAGGGGCCAATCAGCCCCAGCATTTT	CSAALGSGANQPQHF
TRBV27	TRBD1	TRBJ2-6	NA	21	TGTGCCAGCAGTTTATACCCCCACCTCGGGCAGGGGGCCTCTGGGGCCAACGTCCTGACTTTC	CASSLYPHLGQGASGANVLTF
TRBV19	TRBD1	TRBJ1-5	few	14	TGTGCCAGTAGTCGGGACAGTCTTTCTCAGCCCCAGCATTTT	CASSRDSLSQPQHF
TRBV5-1	NA	TRBJ1-1	many	14	TGCGCCAGCAGCTCCCGGACAGAGAACACTGAAGCTTTCTTT	CASSSRTENTEAFF
TRBV6-6	NA	TRBJ1-2	many	14	TGTGCCAGCAGTTACTCGCCCGCAGGGCTTGGCTACACCTTC	CASSYSPAGLGYTF
TRBV20-1	NA	TRBJ1-5	many	13	TGCAGTGCTAGAGAAGCAGGGCGGCAGCCCCAGCATTTT	CSAREAGRQPQHF
TRBV24-1	NA	TRBJ1-1	many	14	TGTGCCACCAGTGACTCCCAGGGGAACACTGAAGCTTTCTTT	CATSDSQGNTEAFF
TRBV30	NA	TRBJ1-4	NA	17	TGTGCCTGGAGTTTGATGACAGGTACTCCAACTAATGAAAAACTGTTTTTT	CAWSLMTGTPTNEKLFF
TRBV7-2	TRBD1	TRBJ2-1	few	16	TGTGCCAGCAGCTTAGAACAGGGGGCAGCCTACAATGAGCAGTTCTTC	CASSLEQGAAYNEQFF
TRBV20-1	NA	TRBJ1-2	NA	14	TGCAGTGCCCCTCCCGAGACGTATGCCTATGGCTACACCTTC	CSAPPETYAYGYTF
TRBV12-3/TRBV12-4	NA	TRBJ2-7	many	14	TGTGCCAGCAGTTTATCCCAGGGCCTCAACGAGCAGTACTTC	CASSLSQGLNEQYF
TRBV5-5	NA	TRBJ1-1	many	12	TGTGCCAGCAGCTCTTCCGGAGGAGAAACTTTCTTT	CASSSSGGETFF
TRBV29-1	NA	TRBJ2-6	many	14	TGCAGCGTTGCAGGAGGATCTGGGGCCAACGTCCTGACTTTC	CSVAGGSGANVLTF
TRBV13	NA	TRBJ2-3	many	12	TGTGCCAGCAGCCAGGGTCGGGGTACGCAGTATTTT	CASSQGRGTQYF
TRBV7-2	NA	TRBJ2-3	NA	14	TGTGCCAGCAGCTCCGGACTCCACACAGATACGCAGTATTTT	CASSSGLHTDTQYF
TRBV2	NA	TRBJ1-4	many	15	TGTGCCAGCAGTGAAGGCGGACAGCAGAATGAAAAACTGTTTTTT	CASSEGGQQNEKLFF
TRBV20-1	NA	TRBJ2-1	NA	19	TGCAGTGCTAACCTTTGGGATTCAATTTGGGGGAGCTCCTACAATGAGCAGTTCTTC	CSANLWDSIWGSSYNEQFF
TRBV14	NA	TRBJ2-1	many	13	TGTGCCAGCAGCCAAGCTCTCAATGGGTACGCGTTCTTC	CASSQALNGYAFF
TRBV12-3/TRBV12-4	TRBD2	TRBJ2-1	many	15	TGTGCCAGCAGTTTAGGCGGGACTAGCGTTGGTGAGCAGTTCTTC	CASSLGGTSVGEQFF
TRBV6-6	NA	TRBJ1-5	NA	15	TGTGCCAGCAGTTACTCAGGACAAGACAATCAGCCCCAGCATTTT	CASSYSGQDNQPQHF
TRBV29-1	NA	TRBJ2-4	many	14	TGCAGCGTTGAAGATGGGGGATCCAAAAACATTCAGTACTTC	CSVEDGGSKNIQYF
TRBV9	TRBD2	TRBJ2-1	NA	15	TGTGCCAGCAGCTTGGGGGGGACTGGACACAATGAGCAGTTCTTC	CASSLGGTGHNEQFF
TRBV3-1	NA	TRBJ1-1	many	14	TGTGCCAGCAGGGCGACGGAGATGAACACTGAAGCTTTCTTT	CASRATEMNTEAFF
TRBV9	TRBD1	TRBJ1-4	NA	15	TGTGCCAGCAGCGTAACCGGGACAGCTAATGAAAAACTGTTTTTT	CASSVTGTANEKLFF
TRBV12-3/TRBV12-4	NA	TRBJ1-2	few	13	TGTGCCAGCACCTTCGGAGGGCCCTATGGCTACACCTTC	CASTFGGPYGYTF
TRBV6-6	NA	TRBJ1-6	many	13	TGTGCCAGCCGGACCGACGCTAATTCACCCCTCCACTTT	CASRTDANSPLHF
TRBV29-1	TRBD2	TRBJ2-5	NA	15	TGCAGCGTTGAAGTGGCGACTAGCGGGGCCGAGACCCAGTACTTC	CSVEVATSGAETQYF
TRBV27	NA	TRBJ2-5	many	14	TGTGCCAGCAGTTCCGGACAGCTCGGGGAGACCCAGTACTTC	CASSSGQLGETQYF
TRBV2	NA	TRBJ2-7	NA	12	TGTGCCAGCAATCAGGGGGGCCACGAGCAGTACTTC	CASNQGGHEQYF
TRBV27	NA	TRBJ1-6	few	15	TGTGCCAGCAGTTCCGAGGGGTTGCCGAATTCACCCCTCCACTTT	CASSSEGLPNSPLHF
TRBV18	TRBD1	TRBJ2-1	many	15	TGTGCCAGCTCACCGGGGACAGGGCGGTACAATGAGCAGTTCTTC	CASSPGTGRYNEQFF
TRBV6-6	NA	TRBJ1-5	NA	11	TGTGCCAGCAGTCCCCCCGGAGCCCAGCATTTT	CASSPPGAQHF
TRBV5-8	TRBD1	TRBJ1-2	NA	20	TGTGCCAGCAGCTCAGTCCCCGCGCCGGGGCAGGGGGCATCTAACTATGGCCACACCTTC	CASSSVPAPGQGASNYGHTF
TRBV29-1	NA	TRBJ1-1	few	15	TGCAGCGTTGAAGATCGAAAGGGGAGGAGCATTGAAGCTTTCTTT	CSVEDRKGRSIEAFF
TRBV7-9	NA	TRBJ1-1	many	14	TGTGCCAGCAGCTCCAGGGAGGTGAGCACTGAAGCTTTCTTT	CASSSREVSTEAFF
TRBV7-2	NA	TRBJ2-7	few	12	TGTGCCAGCAGCCGGGACCGTCTCAAGCAGTACTTC	CASSRDRLKQYF
TRBV6-2/TRBV6-3	TRBD2	TRBJ2-7	many	15	TGTGCCAGCAGTTACGAGCCTAGCGGGGGGAGCGAGCAGTACTTC	CASSYEPSGGSEQYF
TRBV7-9	TRBD1	TRBJ1-2	many	14	TGTGCCAGCAGCCCTGAGCACAGGGGAGCTGGCTACACCTTC	CASSPEHRGAGYTF
TRBV6-1	NA	TRBJ2-1	many	13	TGTGCCAGCAGCGGGACCTTCGGGAATGAGCAGTTCTTC	CASSGTFGNEQFF
TRBV2	NA	TRBJ1-5	few	13	TGTGCCAGCAGTTTCATCCCCAATCAGCCCCAGCATTTT	CASSFIPNQPQHF
TRBV6-1	TRBD1	TRBJ2-7	few	13	TGTGCCAGCAGAGCCGGGACAGGGAACGAGCAGTACTTC	CASRAGTGNEQYF
TRBV27	TRBD2	TRBJ2-7	few	15	TGTGCCAGCAGTTTAACTAGCGGGGCCGATTACGAGCAGTACTTC	CASSLTSGADYEQYF
TRBV7-9	TRBD2	TRBJ2-3	many	17	TGTGCCAGTACCGGGACTAGCGGGGGGCGCAGCACAGATACGCAGTATTTT	CASTGTSGGRSTDTQYF
TRBV6-5	NA	TRBJ1-2	NA	13	TGTGCCAGCAGCAACCCGACAAACTATGGCTACACCTTC	CASSNPTNYGYTF
TRBV5-1	NA	TRBJ2-7	many	13	TGCGCCAGCAGCATTGGGGACCTCTACGAGCAGTACTTC	CASSIGDLYEQYF